This TCR beta chain was identified during a study of cytomegalovirus exposure and HLA in healthy donors. As concerns this clone: Its antigen is unknown.

Germline CDR1 and CDR2: SGHTA and FQGNSA. The trim removed 1 base at V and 6 bases at J, leaving 6 bases unmatched. CDR3 length: 15 amino acids. This PCR relied on a set of 60 Vbeta primers and 13 Jbeta primers. Data came from immunoSEQ multiplex PCR; TCRdb stores just in-frame clones and leaves some out. The profile covers about 140,000 clones, with 73% appearing a single time and over 1% taken by the ten largest. Regarding the study as a whole: Earlier results showed most TCR beta V segments being productive about 87% or about 30% of the time. Many donors carried some public TCRs, although rarity characterized most TCR sequences.

Sequencing input: PBMCs. V and J are TRBV7-2 and TRBJ2-3, with TRBD1 identical over 8 bases. The sequence was collected from a woman aged 40 to 50 in good health and CMV-seronegative. CDR3 DNA: TGTGCCAGCAGCTTAGGGACAGGGTTAGATGATACGCAGTATTTT. Translation gives CASSLGTGLDDTQYF.